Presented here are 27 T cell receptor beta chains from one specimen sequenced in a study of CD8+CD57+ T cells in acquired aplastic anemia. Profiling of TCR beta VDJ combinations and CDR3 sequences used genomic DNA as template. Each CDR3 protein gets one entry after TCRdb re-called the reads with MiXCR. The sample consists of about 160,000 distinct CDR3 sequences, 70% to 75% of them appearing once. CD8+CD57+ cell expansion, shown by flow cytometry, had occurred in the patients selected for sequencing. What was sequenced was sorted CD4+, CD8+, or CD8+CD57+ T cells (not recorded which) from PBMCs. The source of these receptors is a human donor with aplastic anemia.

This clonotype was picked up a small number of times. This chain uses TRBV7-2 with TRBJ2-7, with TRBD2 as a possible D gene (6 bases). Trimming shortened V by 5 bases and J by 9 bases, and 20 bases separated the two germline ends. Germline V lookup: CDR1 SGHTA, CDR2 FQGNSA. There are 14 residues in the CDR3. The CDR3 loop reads CASSADPGGRLQYF. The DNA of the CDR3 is TGTGCCAGCAGCGCGGACCCCGGGGGACGCCTGCAGTACTTC.

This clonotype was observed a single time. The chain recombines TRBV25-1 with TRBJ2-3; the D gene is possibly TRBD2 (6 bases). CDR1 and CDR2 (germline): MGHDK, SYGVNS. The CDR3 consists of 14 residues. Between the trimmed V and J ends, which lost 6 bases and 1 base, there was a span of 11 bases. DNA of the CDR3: TGTGCCAGCAGAGTCGGGAGAGGCACAGATACGCAGTATTTT. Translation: CASRVGRGTDTQYF.

The CDR3 is CASSQGTGFVAFF. As DNA, the CDR3 is TGCGCCAGCAGCCAAGGCACAGGTTTTGTGGCTTTCTTT. V is TRBV4-1 and J is TRBJ1-1; D possibly corresponds to TRBD1 (5 bases). This CDR3 region has 13 residues. The V end was cut by 1 base, the J end by 11 bases, with 14 bases between. Germline loops: CDR1 MGHRA, CDR2 YSYEKL.

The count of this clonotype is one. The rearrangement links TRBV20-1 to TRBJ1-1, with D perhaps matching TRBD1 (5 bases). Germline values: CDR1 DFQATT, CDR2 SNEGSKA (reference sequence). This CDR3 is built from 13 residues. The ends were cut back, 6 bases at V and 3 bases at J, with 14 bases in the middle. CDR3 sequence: CSAPGIRDTEAFF. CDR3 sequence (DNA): TGCAGTGCCCCAGGGATAAGGGACACTGAAGCTTTCTTT.

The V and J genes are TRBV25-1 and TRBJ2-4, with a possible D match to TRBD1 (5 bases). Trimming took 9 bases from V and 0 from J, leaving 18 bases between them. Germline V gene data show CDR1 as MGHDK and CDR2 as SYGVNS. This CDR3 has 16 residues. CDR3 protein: CARHDQGALAKNIQYF. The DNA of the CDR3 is TGTGCCAGACATGATCAGGGCGCCTTAGCCAAAAACATTCAGTACTTC.

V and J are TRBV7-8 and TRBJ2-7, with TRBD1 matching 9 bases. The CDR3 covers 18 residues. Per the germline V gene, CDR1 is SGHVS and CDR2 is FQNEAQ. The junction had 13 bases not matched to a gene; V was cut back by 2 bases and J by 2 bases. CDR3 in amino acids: CASSLTRTRTGAPYEQYF. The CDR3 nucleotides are TGTGCCAGCAGCTTAACCAGAACACGGACAGGGGCCCCCTACGAGCAGTACTTC.

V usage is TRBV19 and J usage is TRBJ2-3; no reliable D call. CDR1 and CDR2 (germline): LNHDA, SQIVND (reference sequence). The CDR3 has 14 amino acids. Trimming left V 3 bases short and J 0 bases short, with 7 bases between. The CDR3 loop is CASSILLSTDTQYF. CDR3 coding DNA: TGTGCCAGTAGTATTCTGCTTAGCACAGATACGCAGTATTTT. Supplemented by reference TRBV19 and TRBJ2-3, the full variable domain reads DGGITQSPKYLFRKEGQNVTLSCEQNLNHDAMYWYRQDPGQGLRLIYYSQIVNDFQKGDIAEGYSVSREKKESFPLTVTSAQKNPTAFYLCASSILLSTDTQYFGPGTRLTVL.

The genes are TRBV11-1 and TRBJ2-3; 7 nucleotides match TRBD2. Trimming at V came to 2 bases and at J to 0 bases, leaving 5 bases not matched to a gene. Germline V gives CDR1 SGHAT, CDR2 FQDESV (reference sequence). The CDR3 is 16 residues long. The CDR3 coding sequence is TGTGCCAGCAGCTTAAAGACTAGCATCAGCACAGATACGCAGTATTTT. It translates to CASSLKTSISTDTQYF.

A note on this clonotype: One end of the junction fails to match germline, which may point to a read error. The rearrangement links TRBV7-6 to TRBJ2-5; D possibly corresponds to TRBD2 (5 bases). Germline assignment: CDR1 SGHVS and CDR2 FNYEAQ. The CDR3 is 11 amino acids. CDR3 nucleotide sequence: TGTGCCAGCAGCGTAGCGGAGACCCAGTACTTC. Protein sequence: CASSVAETQYF.

In nucleotides, the CDR3 is TGTGCCACCAGCAGAGGGGGATCCGTCTTCGCCGAGCAGTACTTC. This sequence encodes CATSRGGSVFAEQYF. The chain employs TRBV15 and TRBJ2-7, with unresolved D. This CDR3 region has 15 residues. Trimming left V 1 base short and J 6 bases short, with 16 bases between. CDR1 and CDR2 (germline): LNHNV, YYDKDF (reference sequence).

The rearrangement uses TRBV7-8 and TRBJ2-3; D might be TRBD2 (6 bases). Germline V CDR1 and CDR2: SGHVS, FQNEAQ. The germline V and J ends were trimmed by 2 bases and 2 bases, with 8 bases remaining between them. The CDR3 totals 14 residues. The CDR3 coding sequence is TGTGCCAGCAGCTTAAGCGGGCTCACAGATACGCAGTATTTT. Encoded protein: CASSLSGLTDTQYF.

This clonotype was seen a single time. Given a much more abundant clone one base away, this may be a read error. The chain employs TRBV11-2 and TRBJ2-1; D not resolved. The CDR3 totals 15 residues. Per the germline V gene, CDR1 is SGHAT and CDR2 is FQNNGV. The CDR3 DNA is TGTGCCGGCAGCTTAGCTCCTTCCTCCTACAATGAGCAGTTCTTC. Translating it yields CAGSLAPSSYNEQFF.

The CDR3 spells CATSDSPGTVDDGELFF. For the CDR3, the DNA is TGTGCCACCAGTGATTCCCCCGGGACAGTTGACGACGGGGAGCTGTTTTTT. The V and J genes are TRBV24-1 and TRBJ2-2, with TRBD1 matching 7 bases. Germline CDR1 and CDR2: KGHDR and SFDVKD. V was pared by 2 bases and J by 7 bases, with 12 bases of the junction left unmatched. This CDR3 spans 17 amino acids.

Written as DNA, the CDR3 is TGTGCCAGCAGCTTAGGGGGGCGGGGGGCGTCCGATTCACCCCTCCACTTT. It specifies CASSLGGRGASDSPLHF. The J gene is TRBJ1-6, the V gene TRBV7-3, with a weak D call TRBD1 (6 bases). Between the trimmed V and J ends, which lost 2 bases and 8 bases, there was a span of 19 bases. Germline V CDR1 and CDR2: SGHTA, FQGTGA. CDR3 length: 17 amino acids.

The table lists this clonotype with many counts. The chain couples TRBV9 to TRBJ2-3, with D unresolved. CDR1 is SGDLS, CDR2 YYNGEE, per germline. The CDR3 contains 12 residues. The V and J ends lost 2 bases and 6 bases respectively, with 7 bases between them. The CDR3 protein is CASSVPSDTQYF. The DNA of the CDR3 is TGTGCCAGCAGCGTCCCTTCGGATACGCAGTATTTT. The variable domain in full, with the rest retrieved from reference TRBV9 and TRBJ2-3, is DSGVTQTPKHLITATGQRVTLRCSPRSGDLSVYWYQQSLDQGLQFLIQYYNGEERAKGNILERFSAQQFPDLHSELNLSSLELGDSALYFCASSVPSDTQYFGPGTRLTVL.

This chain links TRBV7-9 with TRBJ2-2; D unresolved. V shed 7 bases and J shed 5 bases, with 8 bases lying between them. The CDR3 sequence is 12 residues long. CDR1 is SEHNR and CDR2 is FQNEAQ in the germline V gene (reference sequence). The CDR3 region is CASKRPTGELFF. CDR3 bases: TGTGCCAGCAAGAGACCAACCGGGGAGCTGTTTTTT. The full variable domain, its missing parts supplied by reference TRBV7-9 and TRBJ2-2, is DTGVSQNPRHKITKRGQNVTFRCDPISEHNRLYWYRQTLGQGPEFLTYFQNEAQLEKSRLLSDRFSAERPKGSFSTLEIQRTEQGDSAMYLCASKRPTGELFFGEGSRLTVL.

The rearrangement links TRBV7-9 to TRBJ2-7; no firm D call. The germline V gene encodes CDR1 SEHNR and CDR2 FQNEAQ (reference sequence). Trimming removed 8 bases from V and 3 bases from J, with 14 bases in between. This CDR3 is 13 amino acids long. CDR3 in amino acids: CASGSARIYEQYF. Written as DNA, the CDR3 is TGTGCCAGCGGCTCCGCTCGGATCTACGAGCAGTACTTC.

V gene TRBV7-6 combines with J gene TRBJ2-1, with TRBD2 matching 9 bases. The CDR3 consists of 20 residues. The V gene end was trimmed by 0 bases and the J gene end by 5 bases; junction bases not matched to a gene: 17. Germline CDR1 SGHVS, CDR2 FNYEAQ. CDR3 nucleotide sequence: TGTGCCAGCAGCTTAGCTAGCGGGGGATCTACAATTATAAGAGACAATGAGCAGTTCTTC. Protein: CASSLASGGSTIIRDNEQFF.

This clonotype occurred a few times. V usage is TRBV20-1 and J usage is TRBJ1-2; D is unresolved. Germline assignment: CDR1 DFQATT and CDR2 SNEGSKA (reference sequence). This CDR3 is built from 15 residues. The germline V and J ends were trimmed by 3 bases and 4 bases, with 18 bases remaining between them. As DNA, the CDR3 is TGCAGTGCTAGTTCTTTCCAGCCAGCGCCCTATGGCTACACCTTC. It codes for CSASSFQPAPYGYTF.

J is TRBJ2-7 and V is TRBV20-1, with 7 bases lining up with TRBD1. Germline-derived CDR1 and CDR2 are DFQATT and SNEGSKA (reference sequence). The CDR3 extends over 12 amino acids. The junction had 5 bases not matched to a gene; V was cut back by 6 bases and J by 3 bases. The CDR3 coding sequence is TGCAGTGCGCCAACAGGGGTCTACGAGCAGTACTTC. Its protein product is CSAPTGVYEQYF.

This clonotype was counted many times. CDR3 in amino acids: CASKTGDGAEQYF. The CDR3, as DNA: TGTGCCAGCAAAACAGGGGATGGCGCCGAGCAGTACTTC. The chain recombines TRBV6-1 with TRBJ2-7, with 7 bases that match TRBD1. After removal of 7 bases from V and 6 bases from J, the junction contained 9 bases not matched to a gene. Germline lookup yields CDR1 MNHNS and CDR2 SASEGT. The CDR3 has 13 residues.

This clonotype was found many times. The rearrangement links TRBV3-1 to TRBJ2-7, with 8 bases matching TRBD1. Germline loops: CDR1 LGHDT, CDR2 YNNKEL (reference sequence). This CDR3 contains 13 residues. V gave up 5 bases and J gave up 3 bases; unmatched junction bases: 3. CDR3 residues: CASSYGQGYEQYF. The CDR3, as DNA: TGTGCCAGCAGCTACGGACAGGGCTACGAGCAGTACTTC.

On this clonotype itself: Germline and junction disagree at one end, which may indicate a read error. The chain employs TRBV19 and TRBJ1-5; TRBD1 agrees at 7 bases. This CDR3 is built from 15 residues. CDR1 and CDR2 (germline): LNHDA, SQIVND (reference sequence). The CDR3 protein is CASSAYRGGDQPRHF. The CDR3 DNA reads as TGTGCCAGTAGCGCGTACAGGGGAGGTGATCAGCCCCGGCATTTT.

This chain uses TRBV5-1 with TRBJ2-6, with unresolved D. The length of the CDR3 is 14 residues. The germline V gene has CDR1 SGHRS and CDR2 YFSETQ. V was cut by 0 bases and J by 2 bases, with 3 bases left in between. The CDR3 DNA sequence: TGCGCCAGCAGCTTGGAACCTGGGGCCAACGTCCTGACTTTC. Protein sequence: CASSLEPGANVLTF. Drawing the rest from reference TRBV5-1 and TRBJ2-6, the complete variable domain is KAGVTQTPRYLIKTRGQQVTLSCSPISGHRSVSWYQQTPGQGLQFLFEYFSETQRNKGNFPGRFSGRQFSNSRSEMNVSTLELGDSALYLCASSLEPGANVLTFGAGSRLTVL.

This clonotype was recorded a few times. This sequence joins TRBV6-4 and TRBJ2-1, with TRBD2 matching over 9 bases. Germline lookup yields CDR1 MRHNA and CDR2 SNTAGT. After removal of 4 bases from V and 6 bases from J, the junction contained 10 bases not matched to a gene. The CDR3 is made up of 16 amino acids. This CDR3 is CASSVASSGDPNEQFF. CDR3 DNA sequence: TGTGCCAGCAGTGTAGCGTCTAGCGGGGACCCCAATGAGCAGTTCTTC.

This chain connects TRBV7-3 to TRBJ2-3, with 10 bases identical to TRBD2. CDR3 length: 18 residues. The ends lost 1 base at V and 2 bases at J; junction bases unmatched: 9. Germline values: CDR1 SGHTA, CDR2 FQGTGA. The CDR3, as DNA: TGTGCCAGCAGCTTAATGGGTCCTAGCGGGGGCCACACAGATACGCAGTATTTT. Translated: CASSLMGPSGGHTDTQYF.

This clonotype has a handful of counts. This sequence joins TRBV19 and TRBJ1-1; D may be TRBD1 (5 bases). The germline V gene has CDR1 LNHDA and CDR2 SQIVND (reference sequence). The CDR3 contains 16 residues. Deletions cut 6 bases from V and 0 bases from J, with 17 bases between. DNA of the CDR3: TGTGCCAGTAGGGTTAGTCTGGGGCGCATGAACACTGAAGCTTTCTTT. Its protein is CASRVSLGRMNTEAFF.